The T cell receptor (beta chain) described here comes from a study of kidney transplant recipient with SARS-CoV-2 infection. In TCRdb, the reads were re-called with MiXCR into one record per CDR3 protein. This repertoire shows under 250,000 distinct CDR3 sequences, under 35% found once; its top ten account for roughly 7%. The germline gives CDR1 SGDLS, CDR2 YYNGEE. The length of the CDR3 is 14 residues. The junction had 5 bases not matched to a gene; V was cut back by 4 bases and J by 4 bases. This clonotype was observed at least ten times. J is TRBJ2-7 and V is TRBV9, with TRBD2 matching 10 bases. The sequence was collected from a male patient in his thirties who had COVID-19 and was a kidney transplant recipient. The graft donor may account for some of the T cells. The source material was a blood sample, sampled at baseline and on day 111 from a kidney transplant recipient. The CDR3 protein is CASSPSGSRYEQYF. The CDR3 nucleotides read TGTGCCAGCAGCCCTAGCGGGAGCAGGTACGAGCAGTACTTC. The whole variable domain, remainder taken from reference TRBV9 and TRBJ2-7, is DSGVTQTPKHLITATGQRVTLRCSPRSGDLSVYWYQQSLDQGLQFLIQYYNGEERAKGNILERFSAQQFPDLHSELNLSSLELGDSALYFCASSPSGSRYEQYFGPGTRLTVT.